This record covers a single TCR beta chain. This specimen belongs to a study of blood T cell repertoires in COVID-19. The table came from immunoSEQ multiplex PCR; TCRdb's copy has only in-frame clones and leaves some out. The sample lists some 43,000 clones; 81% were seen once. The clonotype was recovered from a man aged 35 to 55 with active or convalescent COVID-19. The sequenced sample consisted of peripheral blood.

CDR3 DNA: TGCGCCAGCAGCCAAGAAGGACAGCGGAACAATGAGCAGTTCTTC. This encodes CASSQEGQRNNEQFF. This chain uses TRBV4-1 with TRBJ2-1; D is possibly TRBD1 (6 bases). V was pared by 0 bases and J by 5 bases, with 11 bases between. Germline assignment: CDR1 MGHRA and CDR2 YSYEKL. The CDR3 is 15 residues long.